These 13 T cell receptor beta chains were all obtained from the same sample, sequenced in a study of T cell responses to AZD1222 COVID-19 vaccine. Method: immunoSEQ multiplex PCR; TCRdb's copy keeps in-frame clones and lacks some. The table records roughly 140,000 clones, approximately 89% of them present only once. Sequencing was performed on peripheral blood, taken on day 0 of AZD1222 vaccination. The receptors originated from an adult in good health.

This chain joins TRBV3-1 (or the pseudogene TRBV3-2) and TRBJ2-5, with 8 bases lining up with TRBD1. The CDR3 spans 15 residues. CDR1 is LGHDT, CDR2 YNNKEL, per germline (reference sequence). J lost 3 bases, V lost 11 bases, and 14 bases had no gene match. CDR3 sequence: CAGSGGKTGEETQYF. CDR3 in DNA: TGTGCCGGATCCGGCGGAAAGACAGGGGAAGAGACCCAGTACTTC.

This chain uses TRBV7-8 with TRBJ2-7; 13 positions agree with TRBD2. Looked up from germline, CDR1 is SGHVS and CDR2 is FQNEAQ. CDR3 length: 17 amino acids. The V and J ends lost 1 base and 1 base, in that order; junction bases with no gene match: 4. This CDR3 is CASSLVEGLAGSYEQYF. The CDR3 nucleotides read TGTGCCAGCAGCTTAGTTGAGGGACTAGCGGGATCCTACGAGCAGTACTTC.

The V call is TRBV19, the J call TRBJ2-1; D perhaps matches TRBD2 (5 bases). CDR1 and CDR2 from the germline V gene are LNHDA and SQIVND (reference sequence). V was cut by 4 bases and J by 0 bases, with 7 bases left in between. CDR3 size: 14 residues. CDR3 residues: CASSRGSSYNEQFF. CDR3 nucleotide sequence: TGTGCCAGTAGTAGAGGGAGCTCCTACAATGAGCAGTTCTTC. The full variable domain, rest sourced from reference TRBV19 and TRBJ2-1, is DGGITQSPKYLFRKEGQNVTLSCEQNLNHDAMYWYRQDPGQGLRLIYYSQIVNDFQKGDIAEGYSVSREKKESFPLTVTSAQKNPTAFYLCASSRGSSYNEQFFGPGTRLTVL.

This sequence joins TRBV24-1 and TRBJ2-1; 7 bases are a match to TRBD2. The CDR3 runs 16 residues. V lost 4 bases to trimming and J lost 6 bases; unmatched junction nucleotides: 11. Germline loops: CDR1 KGHDR, CDR2 SFDVKD. The DNA for the CDR3 is TGTGCCACCAGTGACCCAGAAGCGGGGACCATCAATGAGCAGTTCTTC. It yields the protein CATSDPEAGTINEQFF.

This chain joins TRBV27 and TRBJ1-5, with 10 bases lining up with TRBD1. The CDR3 has 13 amino acids. The trim removed 6 bases at V and 7 bases at J, leaving 3 bases unmatched. From germline, CDR1 is MNHEY and CDR2 SMNVEV (reference sequence). CDR3 protein: CASRGTGVQPQHF. CDR3 coding DNA: TGTGCCAGCAGGGGGACAGGGGTCCAGCCCCAGCATTTT.

The V call is TRBV15, the J call TRBJ2-4, with TRBD2 identical over 7 bases. Losses at the gene ends were 3 bases for V and 1 base for J; bases not matched to a gene: 12. Germline V gene lookup returns CDR1 LNHNV and CDR2 YYDKDF (reference sequence). The length of the CDR3 is 18 residues. The DNA for the CDR3 is TGTGCCACCAGCAGTCTGGGGGGGGGAGAAGGGGCCAAAAACATTCAGTACTTC. Its translation is CATSSLGGGEGAKNIQYF.

The gene calls are TRBV28 and TRBJ2-7; D possibly corresponds to TRBD1 (6 bases). Trimming shortened V by 4 bases and J by 0 bases, and 10 bases separated the two germline ends. Germline V CDR1 and CDR2: MDHEN, SYDVKM. The CDR3 runs to 14 residues. In DNA form, the CDR3 reads TGTGCCAGCAGTTCTACAGGGTCCTCCTACGAGCAGTACTTC. Amino acids: CASSSTGSSYEQYF.

This clone was seen once. CDR3 DNA: TGTGCCAGCAGCCTAGGTCTAGTCGACTCGGGAACGCAGTATTTT. Amino acids: CASSLGLVDSGTQYF. The chain carries TRBV9 and TRBJ2-3, with a possible D match to TRBD2 (5 bases). CDR3 length: 15 residues. Germline loops: CDR1 SGDLS, CDR2 YYNGEE. Trimming cost V 4 bases and J 9 bases, with 21 bases left between them.

The chain joins TRBV12-3 or TRBV12-4 to TRBJ2-2, with D uncertain. V lost 6 bases, J lost 8 bases, and 7 bases lay in between. CDR3 length: 11 amino acids. The CDR3 is CASRETGELFF. The DNA of the CDR3 is TGTGCCAGCAGGGAGACAGGGGAGCTGTTTTTT.

The rearrangement links TRBV14 to TRBJ2-3, with 10 positions matching TRBD2. CDR1 is SGHDN and CDR2 is FVKESK in the germline V gene. V lost 4 bases and J lost 4; bases outside the gene matches: 5. CDR3 length: 15 amino acids. The CDR3 bases are TGTGCCAGCAGCCTCAGCGGGAGGGACTCAGATACGCAGTATTTT. Its translation is CASSLSGRDSDTQYF.

The V call is TRBV6-1, the J call TRBJ2-3, with 11 bases identical to TRBD2. This CDR3 is built from 16 residues. Germline CDR1 MNHNS, CDR2 SASEGT. Unmatched junction bases numbered 6, after V lost 4 bases and J lost 3 bases. The DNA for the CDR3 is TGTGCCAGCAGTGGACTTACTAGCGGGAGTACAGATACGCAGTATTTT. This translates into CASSGLTSGSTDTQYF.

The CDR3 here is CASSYTGGSYEQYF. The CDR3 bases are TGTGCCAGCAGTTATACAGGGGGCTCCTACGAGCAGTACTTC. The V and J genes are TRBV27 and TRBJ2-7, with 8 bases aligning to TRBD1. Per the germline V gene, CDR1 is MNHEY and CDR2 is SMNVEV (reference sequence). Trimming cost V 4 bases and J 0 bases; bases outside gene matches: 2. The CDR3 totals 14 residues.

This chain joins TRBV24-1 and TRBJ2-1, with 12 nucleotides matching TRBD2. The V gene end was trimmed by 2 bases and the J gene end by 2 bases; junction bases not matched to a gene: 9. The germline gives CDR1 KGHDR, CDR2 SFDVKD. The CDR3 length is 19 residues. CDR3 sequence (DNA): TGTGCCACCAGTGATTCATTCCTGACTAGCGGGAGACCCTACAATGAGCAGTTCTTC. It yields the protein CATSDSFLTSGRPYNEQFF.